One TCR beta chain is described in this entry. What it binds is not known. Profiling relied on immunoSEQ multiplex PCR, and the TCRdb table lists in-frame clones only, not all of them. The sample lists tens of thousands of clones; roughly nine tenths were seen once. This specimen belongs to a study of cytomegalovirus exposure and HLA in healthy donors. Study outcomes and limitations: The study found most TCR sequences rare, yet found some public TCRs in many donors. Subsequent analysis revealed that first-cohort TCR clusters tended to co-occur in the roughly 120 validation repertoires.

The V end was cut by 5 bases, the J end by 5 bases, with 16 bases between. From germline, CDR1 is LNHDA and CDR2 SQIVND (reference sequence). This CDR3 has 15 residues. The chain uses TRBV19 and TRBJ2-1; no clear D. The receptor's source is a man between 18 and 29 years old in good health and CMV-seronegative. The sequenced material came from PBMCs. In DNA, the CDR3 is TGTGCCAGTAGTCACTTAGCAGATTGGGACAATGAGCAGTTCTTC. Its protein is CASSHLADWDNEQFF.